The 5 T cell receptor beta chains reported below all come from one sample, sequenced in a study of blood T cell repertoires in COVID-19 (dated by TCRdb to 2018 to 2020). The library was produced with the immunoSEQ multiplex PCR assay. TCRdb re-hosts the immuneACCESS table, in-frame sequences only. Its copies lack some clones; in the studies checked, an unresolved V gene accounts for under half of them, and the cause for the rest is not known. The sample table records about 280,000 clones; approximately 83% of these occur just once. Over 2% of the sample is taken by the ten largest. The sample consisted of peripheral blood. The source of these receptors is a young woman who had recovered from COVID-19.

The chain has TRBV7-9 and TRBJ1-1, with D hard to call. Trimming pared 4 bases from V and 0 bases from J, leaving 15 bases between. This CDR3 spans 16 amino acids. The germline V gene encodes CDR1 SEHNR and CDR2 FQNEAQ (reference sequence). This CDR3 is CASSSSGGGLNTEAFF. For the CDR3, the DNA is TGTGCCAGCAGCTCATCCGGAGGCGGACTGAACACTGAAGCTTTCTTT.

The chain links TRBV11-2 to TRBJ1-5; possibly TRBD1 for D (6 bases). This CDR3 contains 16 residues. Per germline, CDR1 SGHAT and CDR2 FQNNGV. V lost 5 bases to trimming and J lost 2 bases, with 16 bases between them. CDR3 amino acids: CASSPNTGIGNQPQHF. CDR3 DNA: TGTGCCAGCAGCCCCAATACAGGGATCGGCAATCAGCCCCAGCATTTT.

The chain combines TRBV5-1 with TRBJ2-3; TRBD1 might be the D (6 bases). V shed 0 bases and J shed 2 bases, with 13 bases lying between them. CDR3 length equals 16 residues. From germline, CDR1 is SGHRS and CDR2 YFSETQ. The CDR3, as DNA: TGCGCCAGCAGCTTGGTTTCAGGGGCCCCCACAGATACGCAGTATTTT. Protein: CASSLVSGAPTDTQYF.

The V gene is TRBV19, the J gene TRBJ2-3; TRBD1 agrees at 10 bases. Germline loops: CDR1 LNHDA, CDR2 SQIVND (reference sequence). The CDR3 consists of 16 residues. The V segment lost 7 bases and the J segment 0 bases; nucleotides outside the gene matches: 7. Here the CDR3 DNA reads TGTGCCAGTACCAGGACAGGGGGACTTAGCACAGATACGCAGTATTTT. Protein product: CASTRTGGLSTDTQYF.

Concerning this clone itself: Other DNA sequences in this sample translate to the same CDR3. V gene TRBV27 combines with J gene TRBJ1-6; D uncertain. Trimming stripped 3 bases from V and 0 bases from J, with 9 bases between. The germline V gene encodes CDR1 MNHEY and CDR2 SMNVEV (reference sequence). The CDR3 runs to 16 residues. The CDR3 is CASSLTESSYNSPLHF. DNA for the CDR3: TGTGCCAGCAGTTTGACGGAGAGCTCCTATAATTCACCCCTCCACTTT.